This TCR beta chain was profiled in a study of blood T cell repertoires in COVID-19. Study-level background: COVID-19 samples from acute and convalescent phases originated in the United States, Italy and Spain.

Only in-frame clones appear in the TCRdb table, and some are missing; sequencing was by immunoSEQ multiplex PCR. Of roughly 140,000 clones in the sample, roughly 84% were seen once. CDR1 SGHDN and CDR2 FVKESK come from the germline V gene. V was pared by 1 base and J by 8 bases, with 4 bases of the junction left unmatched. The CDR3 length is 14 residues. The TCR sequence derives from a woman in her 50s who had been exposed to COVID-19. Sequenced: PBMCs or T cells enriched from blood (not recorded which). The chain has TRBV14 and TRBJ1-1; TRBD1 aligns across 10 bases. CDR3 residues: CASSQGDRGHEAFF. The CDR3 nucleotides read TGTGCCAGCAGCCAAGGGGACAGGGGCCACGAAGCTTTCTTT.